This is a list of T cell receptor beta chains from one sample in a study of human T cells and chemical hapten exposure. TCRdb recomputed calls from the RACE reads with MiXCR, one row per CDR3 protein. The table lists 100,000 or so distinct CDR3 sequences, approximately 10% of them singletons, with less than 2.5% in the top ten. The sequenced sample was whole blood, obtained in connection with sensitization to the hapten diphenylcyclopropenone (DPC). The receptors shown here come from a man in his forties or fifties with alopecia areata. Some clones in this sample may be carry-over from other donors' samples. Each CDR3 is given with its conserved first and last residue. A D gene is named only where the DNA matches it firmly. Clone size, where shown, is once, few, many, or a class for clones that have expanded.

J gene: TRBJ2-4; clone size: many; V gene: TRBV6-1; D gene: TRBD2; CDR3 DNA: TGTGCCAGCAGTGACCCAGCGGGGTTAGCCAAAAACATTCAGTACTTC; CDR3 protein: CASSDPAGLAKNIQYF
J gene: TRBJ2-1; clone size: .; V gene: TRBV6-2/TRBV6-3; D gene: TRBD2; CDR3 DNA: TGTGCCAGCAGTTACGCCCGACTAGCGGGAGATGAGCAGTTCTTC; CDR3 protein: CASSYARLAGDEQFF
J gene: TRBJ2-5; clone size: .; V gene: TRBV25-1; D gene: .; CDR3 DNA: TGTGCCAGCAGTGGCCACGCACTAGGGTCCCTGGGAGAGACCCAGTACTTC; CDR3 protein: CASSGHALGSLGETQYF
J gene: TRBJ1-5; clone size: .; V gene: TRBV7-2; D gene: .; CDR3 DNA: TGTGCCAGCAGCCCCTCATCGAGGGCCCAGCATTTT; CDR3 protein: CASSPSSRAQHF
J gene: TRBJ2-1; clone size: .; V gene: TRBV3-1; D gene: .; CDR3 DNA: TGTGCCAGCAGCCAAGGGGGAAATGGCTACGGTGAGCAGTTCTTC; CDR3 protein: CASSQGGNGYGEQFF
J gene: TRBJ1-3; clone size: .; V gene: TRBV5-4; D gene: .; CDR3 DNA: TGTGCCAGCACCGGGATGGGGGCTGGAAACACCATATATTTT; CDR3 protein: CASTGMGAGNTIYF
J gene: TRBJ1-2; clone size: .; V gene: TRBV20-1; D gene: .; CDR3 DNA: TGCAGTGCCAACCGAGGGGACAATCGGAGAGACTACACCTTC; CDR3 protein: CSANRGDNRRDYTF
J gene: TRBJ2-1; clone size: .; V gene: TRBV12-5; D gene: TRBD2; CDR3 DNA: TGTGCTAGTGCGACCGGTAGGGGACTAGAGGGTCGTGAGCAGTTCTTC; CDR3 protein: CASATGRGLEGREQFF
J gene: TRBJ2-2; clone size: .; V gene: TRBV7-2; D gene: .; CDR3 DNA: TGTGCCAGCAGCTTAGCTGGAGAGGCCGGGGAGCTGTTTTTT; CDR3 protein: CASSLAGEAGELFF
J gene: TRBJ2-3; clone size: many; V gene: TRBV29-1; D gene: TRBD2; CDR3 DNA: TGCAGCGTTGCGACTCGGCTAGCGGGAGGAGGAAATACGCAGTATTTT; CDR3 protein: CSVATRLAGGGNTQYF
J gene: TRBJ1-5; clone size: .; V gene: TRBV19; D gene: .; CDR3 DNA: TGTGCCAGTAGGACGGGAGGACTTAGCAATCAGCCCCAGCATTTT; CDR3 protein: CASRTGGLSNQPQHF
J gene: TRBJ2-3; clone size: .; V gene: TRBV5-6; D gene: TRBD2; CDR3 DNA: TGTGCCAGCAGCTTGGGTCTAGCGGAGCTCACAGATACGCAGTATTTT; CDR3 protein: CASSLGLAELTDTQYF
J gene: TRBJ2-1; clone size: .; V gene: TRBV3-1; D gene: TRBD2; CDR3 DNA: TGTGCCAGCAGCCAAGCTCACGCGGGAGGGGGTTACAATGAGCAGTTCTTC; CDR3 protein: CASSQAHAGGGYNEQFF
J gene: TRBJ1-1; clone size: few; V gene: TRBV11-3; D gene: .; CDR3 DNA: TGTGCCAGCAGCCCCCGGACGGGGAGCACTGAAGCTTTCTTT; CDR3 protein: CASSPRTGSTEAFF
J gene: TRBJ2-3; clone size: .; V gene: TRBV6-2/TRBV6-3; D gene: .; CDR3 DNA: TGTGCCAGCAACGCCGGAGCTGATACGCAGTATTTT; CDR3 protein: CASNAGADTQYF
J gene: TRBJ1-3; clone size: .; V gene: TRBV5-6; D gene: .; CDR3 DNA: TGTGCCAGCAGCTTGGTCCGTCCCCGGGCTGGAAACACCATATATTTT; CDR3 protein: CASSLVRPRAGNTIYF
J gene: TRBJ2-2; clone size: .; V gene: TRBV20-1; D gene: .; CDR3 DNA: TGCAGTGCTAGAATGGCCGAGTCCACCGGGGAGCTGTTTTTT; CDR3 protein: CSARMAESTGELFF
J gene: TRBJ2-1; clone size: many; V gene: TRBV7-2; D gene: TRBD2; CDR3 DNA: TGTGCCAGCAGCCCCCGGACTAGCGGGACCTACAATGAGCAGTTCTTC; CDR3 protein: CASSPRTSGTYNEQFF
J gene: TRBJ1-5; clone size: .; V gene: TRBV18; D gene: .; CDR3 DNA: TGTGCCAGCTCACCCATATCCGATCAGCCCCAGCATTTT; CDR3 protein: CASSPISDQPQHF
J gene: TRBJ2-3; clone size: few; V gene: TRBV7-2; D gene: .; CDR3 DNA: TGTGCCAGCAGCTTTTACACCCTCGGCACAGATACGCAGTATTTT; CDR3 protein: CASSFYTLGTDTQYF
J gene: TRBJ2-1; clone size: few; V gene: TRBV7-2; D gene: TRBD2; CDR3 DNA: TGTGCCAGCAGGGACGGGACTAGCGGGAGCAATGAGCAGTTCTTC; CDR3 protein: CASRDGTSGSNEQFF
J gene: TRBJ2-6; clone size: few; V gene: TRBV6-6; D gene: .; CDR3 DNA: TGTGCCAGCAGTTACTCGAGCTCTGGGGCCAACGTCCTGACTTTC; CDR3 protein: CASSYSSSGANVLTF
J gene: TRBJ2-5; clone size: many; V gene: TRBV7-2; D gene: TRBD1; CDR3 DNA: TGTGCCAGCAGCTTAGCAAGGACAGGGACCTTCCAAGAGACCCAGTACTTC; CDR3 protein: CASSLARTGTFQETQYF
J gene: TRBJ2-4; clone size: few; V gene: TRBV10-2; D gene: .; CDR3 DNA: TGCGCCAGCAGTGGAGGGTCGGGCGGGATCTGGTTAGGAGCCAAAAACATTCAGTACTTC; CDR3 protein: CASSGGSGGIWLGAKNIQYF
J gene: TRBJ2-7; clone size: .; V gene: TRBV12-3/TRBV12-4; D gene: .; CDR3 DNA: TGTGCCAGCAGGAGTCTACTCTCCTACGAGCAGTACTTC; CDR3 protein: CASRSLLSYEQYF
J gene: TRBJ2-1; clone size: few; V gene: TRBV2; D gene: TRBD2; CDR3 DNA: TGTGCCAGCAGTGACTGGACTAGCTTCTACAATGAGCAGTTCTTC; CDR3 protein: CASSDWTSFYNEQFF
J gene: TRBJ2-3; clone size: few; V gene: TRBV5-1; D gene: .; CDR3 DNA: TGCGCCAGCAGCCCCGGACTCAGACTCAATACGCAGTATTTT; CDR3 protein: CASSPGLRLNTQYF
J gene: TRBJ2-7; clone size: few; V gene: TRBV3-1; D gene: TRBD1; CDR3 DNA: TGTGCCAGCAGCCTGAGGCCGGGTCTGACGCCGAGACAGGGGCACTACGAGCAGTACTTC; CDR3 protein: CASSLRPGLTPRQGHYEQYF
J gene: TRBJ2-6; clone size: few; V gene: TRBV28; D gene: .; CDR3 DNA: TGTGCCAGCAGCTTACTCGCTCAAGGACGGAGCTCTGGGGCCAACGTCCTGACTTTC; CDR3 protein: CASSLLAQGRSSGANVLTF
J gene: TRBJ2-5; clone size: few; V gene: TRBV6-1; D gene: TRBD1; CDR3 DNA: TGTGCCAGCACCCAAGGGTGGGGGACAGGGAGACAAGAGACCCAGTACTTC; CDR3 protein: CASTQGWGTGRQETQYF
J gene: TRBJ2-1; clone size: .; V gene: TRBV6-5; D gene: .; CDR3 DNA: TGTGCCAGCAGTTACGACAGGAATGAGCAGTTCTTC; CDR3 protein: CASSYDRNEQFF
J gene: TRBJ1-1; clone size: .; V gene: TRBV7-2; D gene: .; CDR3 DNA: TGTGCCAGCAGCTTTCAGTTAAACACTGAAGCTTTCTTT; CDR3 protein: CASSFQLNTEAFF